Following are 18 T cell receptor beta chains from one sample sequenced in a study of spatial heterogeneity in lung cancer. Points from the study as a whole: In tumors, expanded intratumoral alpha and beta TCR counts tracked mutation counts.

MiXCR, applied by TCRdb to the 5' RACE reads, yields one record per CDR3 protein. The table has approximately 1,600 distinct CDR3 sequences, about 9.3% seen once. As for time point: sample taken at primary tumor resection. These receptors have no known antigen. This material consisted of lung tumor tissue, taken at surgery. These receptors were taken from a female donor with early-stage non-small cell lung cancer.

This clonotype is judged medium-sized. The library was designed around alpha chains, so this beta chain is a stray read whose abundance carries little weight. The genes are TRBV19 and TRBJ2-4, with D unclear. The CDR3 consists of 12 residues. Germline V lookup: CDR1 LNHDA, CDR2 SQIVND (reference sequence). Trimming stripped 5 bases from V and 7 bases from J, with 9 bases between. CDR3 amino acids: CASSPAWNIQYF. CDR3 DNA sequence: TGTGCCAGTAGTCCGGCTTGGAACATTCAGTACTTC.

This clonotype occurred a few times. Little can be read into the size of this beta chain, an off-target read in a library designed for alpha chains. This chain links TRBV28 with TRBJ1-3; D is perhaps TRBD1 (5 bases). Trimming took 3 bases from V and 8 from J, leaving 11 bases between them. Germline loops: CDR1 MDHEN, CDR2 SYDVKM. This CDR3 spans 13 amino acids. CDR3 sequence: CASSFRGAYTIYF. DNA of the CDR3: TGTGCCAGCAGTTTCCGGGGCGCATACACCATATATTTT.

In its sample, this clonotype was seen a few times. Since the library was made to target alpha chains, this beta chain is a stray read and its abundance is not meaningful. The chain is built from TRBV4-2 and TRBJ2-7; the D gene could be TRBD1 or TRBD2 (6 bases each). The CDR3 contains 15 residues. V lost 0 bases to trimming and J lost 2 bases, with 11 bases between them. Looked up from germline, CDR1 is LGHNA and CDR2 is YNFKEQ. CDR3 in amino acids: CASSQETGGPYEQYF. CDR3 sequence (DNA): TGTGCCAGCAGCCAAGAGACCGGGGGCCCCTACGAGCAGTACTTC.

Points on this clonotype: Because this beta chain is a stray read in a library intended to capture alpha chains, its abundance should not be given much weight. CDR3 bases: TGTGCCAGCAGTCCCGGGGGTAGAGGAGGCAATCAGCCCCAGCATTTT. This codes for CASSPGGRGGNQPQHF. The rearrangement links TRBV28 to TRBJ1-5; tentatively, D is TRBD1 (5 bases). V shed 5 bases and J shed 2 bases, with 16 bases lying between them. This CDR3 contains 16 residues. From germline, CDR1 is MDHEN and CDR2 SYDVKM.

A remark on this clonotype: This beta chain lies outside the target of a library built for alpha chains; its clone size means little. This chain connects TRBV12-5 to TRBJ2-3, with D unresolved. Germline CDR1 and CDR2: LGHNT and FRNRAP. This CDR3 is 12 amino acids long. V shed 6 bases and J shed 7 bases, with 11 bases lying between them. The CDR3 DNA reads TGTGCTAGTGGCCAGCTATGGTATACGCAGTATTTT. Amino acid sequence: CASGQLWYTQYF.

With respect to this clonotype: For a library built for alpha chains, this beta chain is a stray read; little rests on its size. The gene calls are TRBV7-3 and TRBJ2-4; 8 positions match TRBD2. CDR3 length: 18 amino acids. The germline CDR1 and CDR2 sequences are SGHTA and FQGTGA. V lost 5 bases, J lost 0 bases, and 12 bases stayed unmatched. The CDR3 sequence: CASSPYAGGGLAKNIQYF. Written as DNA, the CDR3 is TGTGCCAGCAGCCCTTATGCGGGGGGCGGACTAGCCAAAAACATTCAGTACTTC. Looking up the rest from reference TRBV7-3 and TRBJ2-4 gives the full variable domain: GAGVSQTPSNKVTEKGKYVELRCDPISGHTALYWYRQSLGQGPEFLIYFQGTGAADDSGLPNDRFFAVRPEGSVSTLKIQRTERGDSAVYLCASSPYAGGGLAKNIQYFGAGTRLSVL.

Judged by abundance, this clonotype is medium-sized (0.01 to 0.1%). For a library built for alpha chains, this beta chain is a stray read; little rests on its size. The rearrangement joins TRBV6-2 or TRBV6-3 to TRBJ2-5; D remains ambiguous. V dropped 2 bases and J dropped 4 bases, with 5 bases sitting between them. Germline lookup yields CDR1 MNHEY and CDR2 SVGEGT. The CDR3 has 12 residues. This chain's CDR3 is CASSYGRETQYF. The CDR3 bases are TGTGCCAGCAGTTACGGCAGAGAGACCCAGTACTTC.

By share, this clonotype ranks as medium-sized. This beta chain represents an off-target read in a library built for alpha chains; its size is of limited meaning. The chain couples TRBV4-1 to TRBJ2-7; the match to TRBD2 covers 13 bases. Germline lookup yields CDR1 MGHRA and CDR2 YSYEKL. The CDR3 is made up of 16 amino acids. Trimming removed 0 bases from V and 2 bases from J; junction bases left unmatched: 1. CDR3 sequence (DNA): TGCGCCAGCAGCCAAGAGACTAGCGGGGGGACCTACGAGCAGTACTTC. It codes for CASSQETSGGTYEQYF.

About this clonotype itself: This beta chain turned up in a library designed for alpha chains; as an off-target read, its abundance says little. The CDR3: CASSHRQQQETQYF. In DNA form, the CDR3 reads TGTGCCAGCAGCCATAGACAGCAGCAAGAGACCCAGTACTTC. The V call is TRBV9, the J call TRBJ2-5; TRBD1 is a possible D gene (5 bases). Looked up from germline, CDR1 is SGDLS and CDR2 is YYNGEE. The CDR3 extends over 14 amino acids. Trimming removed 4 bases at V and 2 bases at J, with 12 bases between.

This clonotype was counted only a few times. This beta chain represents an off-target read in a library built for alpha chains; its size is of limited meaning. The chain carries TRBV7-8 and TRBJ2-3; 9 bases are shared with TRBD2. The CDR3 sequence is 16 residues long. In germline, CDR1 is SGHVS, CDR2 FQNEAQ. After removal of 1 base from V and 5 bases from J, the junction contained 7 bases not matched to a gene. The CDR3 reads CASSLEPSGVIDTQYF. The CDR3 DNA sequence: TGTGCCAGCAGCTTAGAGCCTAGCGGGGTTATAGATACGCAGTATTTT.

This clonotype is medium-sized within its sample. This beta chain lies outside the target of a library built for alpha chains; its clone size means little. This chain connects TRBV20-1 to TRBJ2-5; D possibly corresponds to TRBD2 (6 bases). The CDR3 extends over 13 amino acids. Per the germline V gene, CDR1 is DFQATT and CDR2 is SNEGSKA (reference sequence). The V and J ends lost 0 bases and 5 bases respectively, with 10 bases between them. The CDR3: CSAREGLLETQYF. CDR3 nucleotides: TGCAGTGCTAGAGAGGGACTGTTGGAGACCCAGTACTTC.

Details on this clonotype: This beta chain is off target for a library built for alpha chains, so its abundance means little. This chain joins TRBV6-6 and TRBJ2-3; tentative D call: TRBD2 (6 bases). Germline V lookup: CDR1 MNHNY, CDR2 SVGAGI (reference sequence). Trimming stripped 2 bases from V and 0 bases from J, with 6 bases between. The CDR3 is made up of 14 amino acids. CDR3 protein: CASSYRGSTDTQYF. Written as DNA, the CDR3 is TGTGCCAGCAGTTACCGGGGGAGCACAGATACGCAGTATTTT.

This clonotype counts as medium-sized. Found in a library prepared for alpha chains, this beta chain is an off-target read, and its abundance has little meaning. V gene TRBV6-4 combines with J gene TRBJ1-2; D unresolved. The CDR3 covers 10 residues. The V gene's germline CDR1 is MRHNA and CDR2 SNTAGT. V lost 9 bases and J lost 6, with 8 bases in between. This CDR3 reads CASRIHGYTF. DNA of the CDR3: TGTGCCAGTCGCATCCATGGCTACACCTTC.

By proportion, this clonotype is medium-sized. This beta chain lies outside the target of a library built for alpha chains; its clone size means little. V and J are TRBV12-3 or TRBV12-4 and TRBJ2-2; D is unresolved. V was clipped by 6 bases and J by 2 bases, with 10 bases between them. The CDR3 length is 14 residues. DNA for the CDR3: TGTGCCAGCAGCCCACCGGGTAACACCGGGGAGCTGTTTTTT. Translated: CASSPPGNTGELFF.

Within the sample, this clonotype is medium-sized (0.01 to 0.1%). This beta chain lies outside the target of a library built for alpha chains; its clone size means little. The chain joins TRBV9 to TRBJ2-7, with 7 bases fitting TRBD1. V dropped 4 bases and J dropped 3; count of bases not matched to a gene: 4. The CDR3 totals 13 residues. Germline loops: CDR1 SGDLS, CDR2 YYNGEE. The CDR3 spells CASSITGDYEQYF. The CDR3 nucleotides read TGTGCCAGCAGCATTACAGGGGACTACGAGCAGTACTTC.

By proportion, this clonotype is large (0.1 to 1%). The size of this beta chain means little, since it is a stray read in a library made for alpha chains. The chain recombines TRBV6-5 with TRBJ2-2, with 7 bases matching TRBD2. This CDR3 region has 16 residues. The V gene end was trimmed by 4 bases and the J gene end by 0 bases; junction bases not matched to a gene: 5. Germline CDR1 is MNHEY and CDR2 is SVGAGI. The CDR3: CASSLRLAANTGELFF. The CDR3 region has the DNA TGTGCCAGCAGTTTGAGGCTAGCGGCGAACACCGGGGAGCTGTTTTTT.

This clonotype is categorized as medium-sized. This beta chain was picked up by a library intended for alpha chains and is off target, so its count carries little meaning. The V gene is TRBV28, the J gene TRBJ2-7; 10 nucleotides line up with TRBD1. The CDR3 contains 15 residues. Germline V gene lookup returns CDR1 MDHEN and CDR2 SYDVKM. J lost 1 base, V lost 8 bases, and 8 bases had no gene match. This chain's CDR3 is CASYSQGQGSYEQYF. DNA for the CDR3: TGTGCCAGCTACAGCCAGGGACAGGGGTCCTACGAGCAGTACTTC.

This clonotype is classed as medium-sized. Found in a library prepared for alpha chains, this beta chain is an off-target read, and its abundance has little meaning. V usage is TRBV4-2 and J usage is TRBJ1-5; D is possibly TRBD1 (6 bases). Per the germline V gene, CDR1 is LGHNA and CDR2 is YNFKEQ. Trimming removed 1 base from V and 5 bases from J, with 9 bases in between. CDR3 length equals 14 residues. The CDR3 DNA is TGTGCCAGCAGCCAAGGGGCAGGGGATCAGCCCCAGCATTTT. Translation: CASSQGAGDQPQHF.